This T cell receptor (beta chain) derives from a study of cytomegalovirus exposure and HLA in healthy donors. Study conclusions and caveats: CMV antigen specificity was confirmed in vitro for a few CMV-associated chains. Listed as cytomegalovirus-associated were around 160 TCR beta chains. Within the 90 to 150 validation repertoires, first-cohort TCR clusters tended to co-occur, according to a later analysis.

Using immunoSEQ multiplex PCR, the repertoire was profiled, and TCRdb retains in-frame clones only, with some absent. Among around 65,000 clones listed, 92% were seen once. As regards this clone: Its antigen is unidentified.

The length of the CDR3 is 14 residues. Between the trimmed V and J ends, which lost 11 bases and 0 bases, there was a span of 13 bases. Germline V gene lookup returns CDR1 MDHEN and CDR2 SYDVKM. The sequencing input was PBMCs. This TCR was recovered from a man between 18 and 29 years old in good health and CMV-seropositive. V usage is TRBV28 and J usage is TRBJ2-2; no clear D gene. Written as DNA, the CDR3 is TGTGCCTGTCGGCAGGCCGCGAACACCGGGGAGCTGTTTTTT. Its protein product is CACRQAANTGELFF.